The rows below give T cell receptor beta chains drawn from one sample of a study of blood T cells in healthy people across ages. TCRdb redid the calling of the 5' RACE reads with MiXCR, one entry per CDR3 protein. The sample records 800,000 to 900,000 distinct CDR3 sequences, 62% being singletons. The material sequenced was blood. These receptors originate from a man in his thirties or forties in good health. The CDR3 runs from the conserved cysteine through the conserved F or W. The D gene is left open where the match is weak. Where a row states a size, it is once, few, many or the class of an expanded clone; other rows omit it.

J gene: TRBJ1-5; clone size: -; D gene: -; V gene: TRBV29-1; CDR3 protein: CSVADGFDQPQHF; CDR3 DNA: TGCAGCGTAGCTGACGGGTTCGACCAGCCCCAGCATTTT
J gene: TRBJ2-3; clone size: -; D gene: TRBD2; V gene: TRBV18; CDR3 protein: CASSPERGPTDTQYF; CDR3 DNA: TGTGCCAGCTCACCGGAGCGGGGTCCAACAGATACGCAGTATTTT
J gene: TRBJ2-7; clone size: -; D gene: -; V gene: TRBV6-5; CDR3 protein: CASSYTGQNYNEQYF; CDR3 DNA: TGTGCCAGCAGTTACACTGGACAGAACTACAATGAGCAGTACTTC
J gene: TRBJ2-3; clone size: -; D gene: -; V gene: TRBV14; CDR3 protein: CASSRLTTGGTDTQYF; CDR3 DNA: TGTGCCAGCAGCCGGCTCACTACGGGCGGCACAGATACGCAGTATTTT
J gene: TRBJ1-6; clone size: few; D gene: TRBD1; V gene: TRBV10-3; CDR3 protein: CAIRETGENSPLHF; CDR3 DNA: TGTGCCATCAGGGAGACAGGGGAAAATTCACCCCTCCACTTT
J gene: TRBJ2-1; clone size: -; D gene: TRBD2; V gene: TRBV9; CDR3 protein: CASSVGLAGGNEQFF; CDR3 DNA: TGTGCCAGCAGCGTCGGATTAGCGGGGGGCAATGAGCAGTTCTTC
J gene: TRBJ1-6; clone size: -; D gene: -; V gene: TRBV20-1; CDR3 protein: CSAREPGRLLYNSPLHF; CDR3 DNA: TGCAGTGCTAGAGAGCCAGGGCGTCTTCTCTATAATTCACCCCTCCACTTT
J gene: TRBJ1-1; clone size: few; D gene: -; V gene: TRBV7-9; CDR3 protein: CASSLATGEAFF; CDR3 DNA: TGTGCCAGCAGCTTAGCGACGGGTGAAGCTTTCTTT
J gene: TRBJ2-7; clone size: -; D gene: -; V gene: TRBV5-1; CDR3 protein: CASSLARDRTYEQYF; CDR3 DNA: TGCGCCAGCAGCTTGGCCCGGGATAGAACCTACGAGCAGTACTTC
J gene: TRBJ2-7; clone size: -; D gene: -; V gene: TRBV18; CDR3 protein: CASSRPDGGKEAQYF; CDR3 DNA: TGTGCCAGCTCACGGCCGGACGGAGGAAAAGAGGCCCAGTACTTC
J gene: TRBJ2-6; clone size: -; D gene: -; V gene: TRBV15; CDR3 protein: CATSRDRGDFGANVLTF; CDR3 DNA: TGTGCCACCAGCAGAGATCGGGGCGACTTTGGGGCCAACGTCCTGACTTTC
J gene: TRBJ1-4; clone size: -; D gene: -; V gene: TRBV12-3/TRBV12-4; CDR3 protein: CASSLLGVTEKLFF; CDR3 DNA: TGTGCCAGCAGTTTATTGGGGGTTACGGAAAAACTGTTTTTT
J gene: TRBJ1-1; clone size: -; D gene: -; V gene: TRBV4-2; CDR3 protein: CASSQESPREAFF; CDR3 DNA: TGTGCCAGCAGCCAAGAATCCCCACGTGAAGCTTTCTTT
J gene: TRBJ2-3; clone size: -; D gene: TRBD1; V gene: TRBV12-3/TRBV12-4; CDR3 protein: CASSSRTGKRYTQYF; CDR3 DNA: TGTGCCAGCAGTTCACGGACAGGGAAGAGATATACGCAGTATTTT
J gene: TRBJ2-3; clone size: -; D gene: -; V gene: TRBV4-2; CDR3 protein: CASSQASSDTDTQYF; CDR3 DNA: TGTGCCAGCAGCCAAGCTTCCTCGGACACAGATACGCAGTATTTT
J gene: TRBJ2-4; clone size: few; D gene: TRBD1; V gene: TRBV4-2; CDR3 protein: CASSQGGQGAWEQYF; CDR3 DNA: TGTGCCAGCAGCCAGGGAGGACAGGGGGCTTGGGAGCAGTACTTC
J gene: TRBJ2-7; clone size: few; D gene: TRBD1; V gene: TRBV5-1; CDR3 protein: CASSDRAAYEQYF; CDR3 DNA: TGCGCCAGCAGCGACAGGGCAGCCTACGAGCAGTACTTC
J gene: TRBJ2-3; clone size: -; D gene: TRBD2; V gene: TRBV10-3; CDR3 protein: CAIRAGGTDTQYF; CDR3 DNA: TGTGCCATTAGAGCGGGGGGCACAGATACGCAGTATTTT
J gene: TRBJ2-5; clone size: -; D gene: -; V gene: TRBV4-3; CDR3 protein: CASSQDAGPSYNEQYF; CDR3 DNA: TGCGCCAGCAGCCAGGACGCGGGGCCATCCTACAATGAGCAGTACTTC
J gene: TRBJ2-3; clone size: few; D gene: -; V gene: TRBV15; CDR3 protein: CATMAGLTDTQYF; CDR3 DNA: TGTGCCACCATGGCAGGCCTCACAGATACGCAGTATTTT
J gene: TRBJ1-6; clone size: -; D gene: -; V gene: TRBV6-1; CDR3 protein: CASSPTDQNSPLHF; CDR3 DNA: TGTGCCAGCAGCCCGACAGACCAGAATTCACCCCTCCACTTT
J gene: TRBJ2-5; clone size: -; D gene: TRBD2; V gene: TRBV7-2; CDR3 protein: CASSLARASGETQYF; CDR3 DNA: TGTGCCAGCAGCTTAGCGCGAGCTAGCGGGGAGACCCAGTACTTC
J gene: TRBJ1-5; clone size: once; D gene: TRBD1; V gene: TRBV27; CDR3 protein: CASSLFFTGGSPNQPQHF; CDR3 DNA: TGTGCCAGCAGTTTATTCTTCACAGGGGGCTCCCCCAATCAGCCCCAGCATTTT
J gene: TRBJ2-7; clone size: once; D gene: -; V gene: TRBV20-1; CDR3 protein: CSARVVGAYEQYF; CDR3 DNA: TGCAGTGCTAGAGTTGTGGGGGCCTACGAGCAGTACTTC
J gene: TRBJ2-7; clone size: many; D gene: -; V gene: TRBV6-2/TRBV6-3; CDR3 protein: CASSYSIGMDTYEQYF; CDR3 DNA: TGTGCCAGCAGTTACTCGATAGGGATGGACACCTACGAGCAGTACTTC
J gene: TRBJ2-7; clone size: few; D gene: TRBD2; V gene: TRBV13; CDR3 protein: CASSPGLAGAHYEQYF; CDR3 DNA: TGTGCCAGCAGCCCAGGACTAGCGGGGGCCCACTACGAGCAGTACTTC
J gene: TRBJ2-5; clone size: -; D gene: -; V gene: TRBV2; CDR3 protein: CASSREEYQETQYF; CDR3 DNA: TGTGCCAGCAGTAGGGAAGAGTACCAAGAGACCCAGTACTTC